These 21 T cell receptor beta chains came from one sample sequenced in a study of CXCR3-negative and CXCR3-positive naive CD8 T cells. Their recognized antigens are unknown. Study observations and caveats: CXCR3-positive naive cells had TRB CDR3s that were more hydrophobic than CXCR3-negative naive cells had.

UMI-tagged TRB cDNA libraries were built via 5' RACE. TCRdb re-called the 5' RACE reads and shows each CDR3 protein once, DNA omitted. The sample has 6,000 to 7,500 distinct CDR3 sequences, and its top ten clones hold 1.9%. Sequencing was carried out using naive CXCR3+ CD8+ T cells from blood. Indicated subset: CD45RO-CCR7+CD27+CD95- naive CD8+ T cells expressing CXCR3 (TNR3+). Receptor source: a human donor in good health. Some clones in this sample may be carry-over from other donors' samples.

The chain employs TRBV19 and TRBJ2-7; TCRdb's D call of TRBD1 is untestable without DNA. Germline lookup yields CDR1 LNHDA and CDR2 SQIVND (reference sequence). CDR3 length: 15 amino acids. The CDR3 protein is CASSITGSDPYEQYF.

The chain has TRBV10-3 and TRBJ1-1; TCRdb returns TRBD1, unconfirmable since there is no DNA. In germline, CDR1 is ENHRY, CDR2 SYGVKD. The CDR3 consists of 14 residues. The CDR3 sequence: CAISDWDANTEAFF.

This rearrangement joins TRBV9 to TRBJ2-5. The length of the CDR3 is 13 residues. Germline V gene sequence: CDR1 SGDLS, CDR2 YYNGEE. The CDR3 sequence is CASSVVPDETQYF. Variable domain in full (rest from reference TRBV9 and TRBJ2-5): DSGVTQTPKHLITATGQRVTLRCSPRSGDLSVYWYQQSLDQGLQFLIQYYNGEERAKGNILERFSAQQFPDLHSELNLSSLELGDSALYFCASSVVPDETQYFGPGTRLLVL.

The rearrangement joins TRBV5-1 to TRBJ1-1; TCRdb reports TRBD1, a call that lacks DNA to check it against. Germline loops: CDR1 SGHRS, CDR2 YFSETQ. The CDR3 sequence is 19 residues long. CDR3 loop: CASSLFWEGAKPADTEAFF.

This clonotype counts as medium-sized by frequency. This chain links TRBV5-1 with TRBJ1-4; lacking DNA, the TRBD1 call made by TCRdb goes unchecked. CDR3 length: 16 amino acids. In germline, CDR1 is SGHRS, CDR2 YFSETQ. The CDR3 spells CASSQSIGGTNEKLFF.

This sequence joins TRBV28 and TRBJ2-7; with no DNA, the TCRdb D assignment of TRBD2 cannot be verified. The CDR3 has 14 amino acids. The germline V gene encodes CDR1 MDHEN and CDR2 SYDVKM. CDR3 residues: CASSFAGISYEQYF.

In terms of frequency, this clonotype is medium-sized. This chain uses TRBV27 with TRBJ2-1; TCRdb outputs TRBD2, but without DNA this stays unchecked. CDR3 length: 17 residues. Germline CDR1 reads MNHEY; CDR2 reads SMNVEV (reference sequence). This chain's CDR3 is CASSLYGTSGAYNEQFF.

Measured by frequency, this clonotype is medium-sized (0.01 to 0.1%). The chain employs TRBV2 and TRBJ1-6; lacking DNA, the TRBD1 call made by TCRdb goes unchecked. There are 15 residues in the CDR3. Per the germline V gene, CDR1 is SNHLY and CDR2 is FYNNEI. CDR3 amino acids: CASSEAPRERSPLHF.

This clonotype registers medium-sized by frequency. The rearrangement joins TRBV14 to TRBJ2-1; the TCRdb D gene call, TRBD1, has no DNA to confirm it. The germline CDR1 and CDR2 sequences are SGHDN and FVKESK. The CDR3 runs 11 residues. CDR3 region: CASSFGIEQFF.

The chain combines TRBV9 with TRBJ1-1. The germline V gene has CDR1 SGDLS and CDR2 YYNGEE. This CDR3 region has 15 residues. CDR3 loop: CAGSPEADRYTEAFF.

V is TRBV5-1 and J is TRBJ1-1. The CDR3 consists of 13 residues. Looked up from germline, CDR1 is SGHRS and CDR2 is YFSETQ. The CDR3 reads CASSLATGTEAFF.

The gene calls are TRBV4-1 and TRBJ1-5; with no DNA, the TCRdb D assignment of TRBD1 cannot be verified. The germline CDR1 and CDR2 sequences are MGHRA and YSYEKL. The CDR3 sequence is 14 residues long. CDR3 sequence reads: CASSPTGGYQPQHF.

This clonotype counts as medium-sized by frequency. The chain's CDR3 is CASSICYRGPDSYEQYF. The chain combines TRBV21-1 with TRBJ2-7; lacking DNA, the TRBD1 call made by TCRdb goes unchecked. TRBV21-1 is a listed pseudogene. This CDR3 comprises 17 residues.

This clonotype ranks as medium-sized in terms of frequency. CDR3 residues: CASSAFPGITEGGDTQYF. V usage is TRBV11-2 and J usage is TRBJ2-3; TCRdb reports TRBD1, a call that lacks DNA to check it against. The CDR3 contains 18 residues. Germline CDR1 reads SGHAT; CDR2 reads FQNNGV.

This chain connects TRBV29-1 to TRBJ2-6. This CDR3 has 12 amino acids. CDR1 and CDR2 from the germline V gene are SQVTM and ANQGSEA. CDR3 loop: CSAVSGANVLTF.

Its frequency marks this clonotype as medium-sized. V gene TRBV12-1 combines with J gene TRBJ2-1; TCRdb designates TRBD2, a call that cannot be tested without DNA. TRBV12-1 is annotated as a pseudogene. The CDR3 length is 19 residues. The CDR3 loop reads CASSYDRGRAGRASDEQFF.

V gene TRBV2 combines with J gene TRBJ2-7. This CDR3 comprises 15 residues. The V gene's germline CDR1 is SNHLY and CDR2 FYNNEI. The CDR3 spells CASSEGAASAYEQYF.

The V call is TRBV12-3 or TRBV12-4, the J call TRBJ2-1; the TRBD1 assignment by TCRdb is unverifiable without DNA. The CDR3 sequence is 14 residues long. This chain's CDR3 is CASETGTFFHEQFF.

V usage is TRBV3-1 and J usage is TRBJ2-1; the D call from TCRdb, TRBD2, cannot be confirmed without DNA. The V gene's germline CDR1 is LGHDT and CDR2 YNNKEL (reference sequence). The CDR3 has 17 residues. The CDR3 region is CASSFDAEGTFYNEQFF.

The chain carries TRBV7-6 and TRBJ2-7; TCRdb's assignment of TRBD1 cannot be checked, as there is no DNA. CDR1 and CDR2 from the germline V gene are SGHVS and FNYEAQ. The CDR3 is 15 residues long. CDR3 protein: CASSLAGDRGYEQYF. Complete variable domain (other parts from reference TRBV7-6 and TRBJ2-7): GAGVSQSPRYKVTKRGQDVALRCDPISGHVSLYWYRQALGQGPEFLTYFNYEAQQDKSGLPNDRFSAERPEGSISTLTIQRTEQRDSAMYRCASSLAGDRGYEQYFGPGTRLTVT.

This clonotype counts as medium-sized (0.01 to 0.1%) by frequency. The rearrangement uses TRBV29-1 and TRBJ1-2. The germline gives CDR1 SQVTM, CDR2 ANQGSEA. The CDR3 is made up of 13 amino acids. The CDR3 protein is CSVWGEGPYGYTF.